These T cell receptor beta chains were read from a single sample in a study of blood T cell repertoires in COVID-19. Clones were read by immunoSEQ multiplex PCR, and TCRdb kept only the in-frame ones, dropping some. The sample includes 100,000 to 150,000 clones, almost 70% seen only once; the top ten take under 2.5%. Sequenced sample: peripheral blood. The receptors were sampled from a woman in her 70s with acute or convalescent COVID-19. The CDR3 runs from the conserved cysteine through the conserved F or W. A D gene is named only where the DNA matches it firmly. For some rows the clone size is stated as once, few or many, or as a class when expanded; others skip it.

cdr3_aa,cdr3_nt,v_call,j_call,clone_size,d_call
CASSIGTGSRGYTF,TGTGCCAGTAGTATAGGGACAGGGTCTCGTGGCTACACCTTC,TRBV19,TRBJ1-2,many,TRBD1
CAWTSSPNGGYTF,TGTGCCTGGACCTCCTCTCCCAATGGCGGCTACACCTTC,TRBV30,TRBJ1-2,NA,NA
CASSLGVTSGGRKQYF,TGTGCCAGCAGCTTAGGAGTAACTAGCGGGGGTAGGAAGCAGTACTTC,TRBV11-3,TRBJ2-7,NA,TRBD2
CSVEETGGTYNEQFF,TGCAGCGTTGAAGAGACAGGGGGCACCTACAATGAGCAGTTCTTC,TRBV29-1,TRBJ2-1,NA,TRBD1
CASREGGRYSPLHF,TGCGCCAGCAGGGAAGGGGGCCGTTATTCACCCCTCCACTTT,TRBV10-2,TRBJ1-6,NA,TRBD1
CASSDFETQYF,TGTGCCAGCAGCGACTTTGAGACCCAGTACTTC,TRBV7-9,TRBJ2-5,NA,NA
CASSSTDRAVGGYTF,TGCGCCAGCAGCTCCACGGACAGGGCCGTGGGGGGCTACACCTTC,TRBV5-1,TRBJ1-2,NA,TRBD1
CASSLDPYNEQFF,TGTGCCAGCAGCTTAGATCCTTACAATGAGCAGTTCTTC,TRBV11-2,TRBJ2-1,NA,NA
CASSVGSGRGEFGNTIYF,TGTGCCAGCAGCGTAGGTTCTGGCAGGGGAGAATTTGGAAACACCATATATTTT,TRBV9,TRBJ1-3,NA,NA
CASSLDRTRGDETQYF,TGTGCCAGCAGCTTGGACAGGACTAGGGGAGATGAGACCCAGTACTTC,TRBV5-8,TRBJ2-5,NA,TRBD2
CASSLTSTGELFF,TGTGCCAGCAGCTTAACGAGCACCGGGGAGCTGTTTTTT,TRBV7-3,TRBJ2-2,NA,NA
CSVDDSNTGELFF,TGCAGCGTTGATGACTCTAACACCGGGGAGCTGTTTTTT,TRBV29-1,TRBJ2-2,NA,NA
CASSLYGQGNQPQHF,TGTGCCAGCAGTCTATATGGACAGGGGAATCAGCCCCAGCATTTT,TRBV27,TRBJ1-5,NA,TRBD1
CASSVTTGAYEQYF,TGTGCCAGCAGCGTAACAACAGGGGCCTACGAGCAGTACTTC,TRBV5-5,TRBJ2-7,few,TRBD1
CASRPGELQPQHF,TGTGCCAGCAGGCCGGGTGAATTGCAGCCCCAGCATTTT,TRBV2,TRBJ1-5,NA,NA
CAISGLSGGQADTQYF,TGTGCCATCAGTGGCCTATCGGGAGGGCAGGCAGATACGCAGTATTTT,TRBV10-3,TRBJ2-3,NA,TRBD2
CASSRGQGDWETQYF,TGTGCCAGCAGTAGAGGACAGGGGGATTGGGAGACCCAGTACTTC,TRBV6-5,TRBJ2-5,few,TRBD1
CASSLPSEPSTDTQYF,TGTGCCAGCAGTTTACCTAGCGAACCTAGCACAGATACGCAGTATTTT,TRBV28,TRBJ2-3,few,NA
CASSQGASGGAFPGELFF,TGTGCCAGCAGCCAAGGGGCTAGCGGGGGGGCCTTTCCCGGGGAGCTGTTTTTT,TRBV3-1/TRBV3-2,TRBJ2-2,NA,TRBD2
CASSVRGQGGNEQFF,TGTGCCAGCAGCGTACGGGGACAGGGTGGGAATGAGCAGTTCTTC,TRBV9,TRBJ2-1,NA,TRBD1
CATSDPETGFYTF,TGTGCCACCAGTGACCCCGAGACAGGTTTTTACACCTTC,TRBV24-1,TRBJ1-2,NA,NA
CASSREGGKLFF,TGCGCCAGCAGCCGGGAGGGGGGAAAACTGTTTTTT,TRBV4-1,TRBJ1-4,NA,NA
CASSSESWVAEAFF,TGTGCCAGCAGCTCGGAGAGCTGGGTGGCTGAAGCTTTCTTT,TRBV7-9,TRBJ1-1,NA,NA
CASSLQGAGANVLTF,TGCGCCAGCAGCTTGCAAGGGGCTGGGGCCAACGTCCTGACTTTC,TRBV5-1,TRBJ2-6,NA,NA
CASSAQTGAREKLFF,TGTGCCAGCAGCGCTCAGACAGGGGCTAGGGAAAAACTGTTTTTT,TRBV9,TRBJ1-4,NA,TRBD1
CASSFWTDRLGPQHF,TGTGCCAGCAGCTTCTGGACGGACAGGCTGGGGCCCCAGCATTTT,TRBV5-8,TRBJ1-5,NA,TRBD1
CASSRYRGGSANEKLFF,TGTGCCAGCAGCCGCTACCGGGGGGGCTCGGCTAATGAAAAACTGTTTTTT,TRBV14,TRBJ1-4,once,NA
CASSQIGGALAEAFF,TGCGCCAGCAGCCAAATAGGGGGGGCTCTCGCTGAAGCTTTCTTT,TRBV4-3,TRBJ1-1,NA,NA
CASSYEGGSNQPQHF,TGTGCCAGCAGTTACGAAGGGGGAAGCAATCAGCCCCAGCATTTT,TRBV6-5,TRBJ1-5,NA,NA
CSVEDPGGNTDTQYF,TGCAGCGTTGAAGATCCGGGAGGTAACACAGATACGCAGTATTTT,TRBV29-1,TRBJ2-3,NA,TRBD2
CASSQLAGVQSEQYF,TGTGCCAGCAGTCAATTAGCGGGGGTCCAGTCCGAGCAGTACTTC,TRBV6-5,TRBJ2-7,NA,TRBD2
CASSALAGGNTGELFF,TGTGCCAGCAGTGCACTAGCGGGGGGCAACACCGGGGAGCTGTTTTTT,TRBV6-1,TRBJ2-2,NA,TRBD2
CASSLTNTEAFF,TGTGCCAGCAGCTTAACTAACACTGAAGCTTTCTTT,TRBV7-2,TRBJ1-1,once,NA
CASRAGRSYEQYF,TGTGCCAGCAGAGCAGGGAGGTCCTACGAGCAGTACTTC,TRBV28,TRBJ2-7,NA,NA
CATSLGQARAEQFF,TGTGCCACCTCTCTCGGACAGGCGAGGGCTGAGCAGTTCTTC,TRBV24-1,TRBJ2-1,NA,TRBD1
CASSAGIQTQYF,TGTGCCAGCAGCGCGGGAATTCAGACCCAGTACTTC,TRBV7-9,TRBJ2-5,NA,NA
CASSVVTGGTEAFF,TGTGCCAGCAGCGTGGTTACAGGTGGGACTGAAGCTTTCTTT,TRBV9,TRBJ1-1,NA,NA
CAIRPGLAGVPDTQYF,TGTGCCATCAGACCGGGACTAGCGGGAGTCCCAGATACGCAGTATTTT,TRBV10-3,TRBJ2-3,NA,TRBD2
CASSLYGGQGSYEQYF,TGTGCCAGTAGCCTCTATGGCGGGCAGGGGTCCTACGAGCAGTACTTC,TRBV19,TRBJ2-7,NA,NA
CASSLASGANTGELFF,TGCGCCAGCAGCTTGGCAAGCGGGGCGAACACCGGGGAGCTGTTTTTT,TRBV5-1,TRBJ2-2,NA,TRBD2